The present entry profiles one TCR beta chain with its context. As yet, its antigen is unknown. The sample comes from a study of CD8 T cells in acute hepatitis C reinfection. The time point here: naive CD8 control sorted from an acute-time-point sample. General study points: Bulk TCRbeta-only sequencing left public clonotype pairing undetermined. CDR3 sequences shared with other epitopes were rare.

The CDR3 has 18 residues. The V gene lost 0 bases and the J gene lost 7 bases, with 19 bases spanning the gap. Germline assignment: CDR1 SGHNT and CDR2 YENEEA. TCRdb's copy holds only in-frame clones and misses some; the assay was immunoSEQ multiplex PCR. This sample yields about 38,000 clones, of which 85% to 90% are seen a single time; 0.5% belongs to the top ten. The rearrangement uses TRBV11-3 and TRBJ1-6; weak D call: TRBD1 (5 bases). The source is a man in his thirties or forties with chronic hepatitis C. The material sequenced was naive CD8+ T cells from PBMCs. CDR3 sequence reads: CASSLDLIGGRPNSPLHF. The CDR3 coding sequence is TGTGCCAGCAGCTTAGATCTTATCGGGGGACGCCCAAATTCACCCCTCCACTTT. The variable domain in full, completed from reference TRBV11-3 and TRBJ1-6, reads EAGVVQSPRYKIIEKKQPVAFWCNPISGHNTLYWYLQNLGQGPELLIRYENEEAVDDSQLPKDRFSAERLKGVDSTLKIQPAELGDSAVYLCASSLDLIGGRPNSPLHFGNGTRLTVT.